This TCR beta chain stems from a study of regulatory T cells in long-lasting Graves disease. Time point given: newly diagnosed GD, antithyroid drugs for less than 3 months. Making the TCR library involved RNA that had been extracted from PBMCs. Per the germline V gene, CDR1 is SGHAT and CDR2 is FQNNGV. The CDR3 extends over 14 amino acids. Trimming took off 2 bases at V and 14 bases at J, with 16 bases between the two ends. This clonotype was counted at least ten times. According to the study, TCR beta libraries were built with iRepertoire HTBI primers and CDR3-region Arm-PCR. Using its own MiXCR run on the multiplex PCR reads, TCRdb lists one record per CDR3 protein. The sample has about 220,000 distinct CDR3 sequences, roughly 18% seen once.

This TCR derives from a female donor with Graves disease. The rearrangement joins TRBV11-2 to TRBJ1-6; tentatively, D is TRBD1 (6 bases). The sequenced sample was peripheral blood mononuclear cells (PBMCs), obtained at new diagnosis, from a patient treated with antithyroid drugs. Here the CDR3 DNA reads TGTGCCAGCAGCTTAATGGGGGGGCGAGGGGCCCTCCACTTT. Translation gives CASSLMGGRGALHF.